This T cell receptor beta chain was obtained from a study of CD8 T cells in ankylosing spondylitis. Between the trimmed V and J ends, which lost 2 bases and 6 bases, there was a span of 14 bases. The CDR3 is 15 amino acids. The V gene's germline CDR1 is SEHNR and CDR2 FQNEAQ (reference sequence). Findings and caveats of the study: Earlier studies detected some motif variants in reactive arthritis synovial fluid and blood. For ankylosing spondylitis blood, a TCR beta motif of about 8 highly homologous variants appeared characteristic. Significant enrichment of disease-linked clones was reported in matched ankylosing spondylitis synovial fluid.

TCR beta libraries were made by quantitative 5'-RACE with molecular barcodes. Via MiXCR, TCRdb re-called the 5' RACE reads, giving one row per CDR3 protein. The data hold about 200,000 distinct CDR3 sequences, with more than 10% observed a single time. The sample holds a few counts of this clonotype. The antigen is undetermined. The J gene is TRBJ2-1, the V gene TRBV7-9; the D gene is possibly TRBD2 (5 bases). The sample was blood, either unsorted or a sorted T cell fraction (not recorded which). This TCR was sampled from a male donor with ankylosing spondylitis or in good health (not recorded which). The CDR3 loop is CASSLHRTPSNEQFF. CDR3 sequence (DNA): TGTGCCAGCAGCTTACATAGGACTCCGTCCAATGAGCAGTTCTTC.